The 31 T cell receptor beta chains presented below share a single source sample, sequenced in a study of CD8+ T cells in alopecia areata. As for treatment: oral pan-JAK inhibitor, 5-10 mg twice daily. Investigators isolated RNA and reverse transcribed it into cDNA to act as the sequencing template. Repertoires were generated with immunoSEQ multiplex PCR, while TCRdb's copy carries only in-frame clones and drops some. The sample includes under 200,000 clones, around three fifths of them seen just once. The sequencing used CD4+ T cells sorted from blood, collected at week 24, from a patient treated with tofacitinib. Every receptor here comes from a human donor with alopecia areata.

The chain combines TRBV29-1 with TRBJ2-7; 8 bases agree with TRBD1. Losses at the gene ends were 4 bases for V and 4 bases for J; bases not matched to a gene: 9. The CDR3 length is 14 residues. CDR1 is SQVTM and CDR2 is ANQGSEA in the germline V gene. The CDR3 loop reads CSVARRQGAYEQYF. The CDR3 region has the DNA TGCAGCGTTGCCCGTAGGCAGGGGGCTTACGAGCAGTACTTC.

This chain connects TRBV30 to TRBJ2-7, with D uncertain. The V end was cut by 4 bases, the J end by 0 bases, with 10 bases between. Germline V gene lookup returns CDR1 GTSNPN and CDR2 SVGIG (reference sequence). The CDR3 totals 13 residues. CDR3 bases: TGTGCCTGGAAGCAGAGGTCCTCCTACGAGCAGTACTTC. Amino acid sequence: CAWKQRSSYEQYF.

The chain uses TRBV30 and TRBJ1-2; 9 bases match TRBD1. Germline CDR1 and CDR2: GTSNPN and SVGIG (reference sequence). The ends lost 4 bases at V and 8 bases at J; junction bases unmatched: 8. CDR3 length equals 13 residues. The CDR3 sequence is CAWTGPGQGGYTF. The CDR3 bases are TGTGCCTGGACCGGCCCGGGACAGGGAGGCTACACCTTC. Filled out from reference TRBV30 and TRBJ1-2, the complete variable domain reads SQTIHQWPATLVQPVGSPLSLECTVEGTSNPNLYWYRQAAGRGLQLLFYSVGIGQISSEVPQNLSASRPQDRQFILSSKKLLLSDSGFYLCAWTGPGQGGYTFGSGTRLTVV.

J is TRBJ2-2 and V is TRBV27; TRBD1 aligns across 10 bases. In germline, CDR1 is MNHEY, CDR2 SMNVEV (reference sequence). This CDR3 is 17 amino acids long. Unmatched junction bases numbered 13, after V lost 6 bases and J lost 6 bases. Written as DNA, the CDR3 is TGTGCCAGCAGCGACAAACCGGGACAGGGGTGGGCCGGGGAGCTGTTTTTT. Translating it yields CASSDKPGQGWAGELFF.

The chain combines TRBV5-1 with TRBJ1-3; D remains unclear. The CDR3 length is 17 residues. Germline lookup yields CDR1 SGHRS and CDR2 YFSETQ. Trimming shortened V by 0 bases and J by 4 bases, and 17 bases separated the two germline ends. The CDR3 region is CASSLEGSGRMGNTIYF. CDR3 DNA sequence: TGCGCCAGCAGCTTGGAAGGGAGCGGTAGAATGGGAAACACCATATATTTT.

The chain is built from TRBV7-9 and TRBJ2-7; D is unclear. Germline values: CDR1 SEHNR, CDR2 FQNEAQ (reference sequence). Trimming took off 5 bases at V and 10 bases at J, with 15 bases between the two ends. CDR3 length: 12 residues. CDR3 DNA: TGTGCCAGCAGCCCCCTTGGCAGCCAACAGTACTTC. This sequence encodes CASSPLGSQQYF.

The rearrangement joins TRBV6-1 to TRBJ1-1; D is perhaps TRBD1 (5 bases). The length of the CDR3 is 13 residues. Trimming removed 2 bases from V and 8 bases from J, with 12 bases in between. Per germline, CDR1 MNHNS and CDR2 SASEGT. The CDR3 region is CASSEFGATEAFF. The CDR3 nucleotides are TGTGCCAGCAGTGAATTCGGGGCTACGGAAGCTTTCTTT.

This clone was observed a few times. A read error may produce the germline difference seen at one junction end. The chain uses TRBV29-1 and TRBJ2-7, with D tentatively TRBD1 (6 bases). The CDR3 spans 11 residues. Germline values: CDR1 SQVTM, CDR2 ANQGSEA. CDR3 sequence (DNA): TGCAGCGTTGAAGTGGGGGCAGGCTTGGACTTC. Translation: CSVEVGAGLDF.

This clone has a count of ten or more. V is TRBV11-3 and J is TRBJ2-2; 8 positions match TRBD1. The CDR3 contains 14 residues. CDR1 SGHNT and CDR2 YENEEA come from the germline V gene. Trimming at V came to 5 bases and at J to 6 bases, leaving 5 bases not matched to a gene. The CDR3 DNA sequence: TGTGCCAGCAGCCAGGGGGCATCGTCCGGGGAGCTGTTTTTT. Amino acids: CASSQGASSGELFF.

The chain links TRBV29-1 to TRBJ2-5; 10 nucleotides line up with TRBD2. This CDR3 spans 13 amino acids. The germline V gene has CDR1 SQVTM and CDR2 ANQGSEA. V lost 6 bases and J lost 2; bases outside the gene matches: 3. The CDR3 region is CSVGLAVQETQYF. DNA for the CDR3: TGCAGCGTCGGACTAGCGGTACAAGAGACCCAGTACTTC.

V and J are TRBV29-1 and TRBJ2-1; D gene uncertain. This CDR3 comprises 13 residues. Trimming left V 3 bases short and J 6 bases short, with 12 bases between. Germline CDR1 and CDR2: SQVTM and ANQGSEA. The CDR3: CSVEGPATNEQFF. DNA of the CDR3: TGCAGCGTTGAGGGCCCAGCGACCAATGAGCAGTTCTTC.

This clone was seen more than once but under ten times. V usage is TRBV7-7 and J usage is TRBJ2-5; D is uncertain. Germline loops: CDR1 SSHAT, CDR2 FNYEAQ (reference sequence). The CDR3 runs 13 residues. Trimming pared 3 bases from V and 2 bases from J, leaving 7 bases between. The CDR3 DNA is TGTGCCAGCAGCTTTCAGGCTCAAGAGACCCAGTACTTC. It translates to CASSFQAQETQYF.

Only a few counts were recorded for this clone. DNA of the CDR3: TGTGCCAGCAGCCACGGGGACATCCGGGATGAGCAGTTCTTC. Its translation is CASSHGDIRDEQFF. This chain connects TRBV4-2 to TRBJ2-1, with a weak D call TRBD1 (6 bases). This CDR3 has 14 residues. From germline, CDR1 is LGHNA and CDR2 YNFKEQ. V was clipped by 3 bases and J by 8 bases, with 14 bases between them.

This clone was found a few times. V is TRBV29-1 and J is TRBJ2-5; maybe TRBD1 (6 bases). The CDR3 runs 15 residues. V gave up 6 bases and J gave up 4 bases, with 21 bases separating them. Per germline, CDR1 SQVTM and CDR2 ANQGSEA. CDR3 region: CSVRDTLLRTETQYF. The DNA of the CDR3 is TGCAGCGTACGGGACACACTCCTTCGGACAGAGACCCAGTACTTC. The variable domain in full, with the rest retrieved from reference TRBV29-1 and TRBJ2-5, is SAVISQKPSRDICQRGTSLTIQCQVDSQVTMMFWYRQQPGQSLTLIATANQGSEATYESGFVIDKFPISRPNLTFSTLTVSNMSPEDSSIYLCSVRDTLLRTETQYFGPGTRLLVL.

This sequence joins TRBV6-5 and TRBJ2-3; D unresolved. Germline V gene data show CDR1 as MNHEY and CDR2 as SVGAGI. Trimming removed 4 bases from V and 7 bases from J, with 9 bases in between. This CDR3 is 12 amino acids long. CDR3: CASSFDGNTQYF. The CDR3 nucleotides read TGTGCCAGCAGTTTCGACGGAAATACGCAGTATTTT.

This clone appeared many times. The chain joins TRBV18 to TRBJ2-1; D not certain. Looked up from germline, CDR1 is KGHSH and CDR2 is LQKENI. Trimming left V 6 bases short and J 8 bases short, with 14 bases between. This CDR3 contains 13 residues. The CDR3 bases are TGTGCCAGCTCCCGAGACGGGCTAGATGAGCAGTTCTTC. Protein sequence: CASSRDGLDEQFF.

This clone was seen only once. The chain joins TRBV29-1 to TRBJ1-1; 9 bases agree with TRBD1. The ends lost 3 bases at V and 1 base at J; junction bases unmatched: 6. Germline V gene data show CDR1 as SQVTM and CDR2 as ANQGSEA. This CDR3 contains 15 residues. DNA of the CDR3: TGCAGCGTTGACGCCCAGGGACAGGGGAACACTGAAGCTTTCTTT. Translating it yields CSVDAQGQGNTEAFF.

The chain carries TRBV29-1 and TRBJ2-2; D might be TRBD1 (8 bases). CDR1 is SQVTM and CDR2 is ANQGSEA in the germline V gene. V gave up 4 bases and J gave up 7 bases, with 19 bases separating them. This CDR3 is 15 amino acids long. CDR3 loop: CSVARTTGEGGELFF. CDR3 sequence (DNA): TGCAGCGTTGCCAGGACGACAGGGGAGGGCGGGGAGCTGTTTTTT.

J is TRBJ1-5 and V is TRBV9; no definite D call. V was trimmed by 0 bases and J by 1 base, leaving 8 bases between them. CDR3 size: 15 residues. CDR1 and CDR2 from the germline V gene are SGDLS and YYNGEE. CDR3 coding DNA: TGTGCCAGCAGCGTAGGGGCAGTCAGCAATCAGCCCCAGCATTTT. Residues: CASSVGAVSNQPQHF.

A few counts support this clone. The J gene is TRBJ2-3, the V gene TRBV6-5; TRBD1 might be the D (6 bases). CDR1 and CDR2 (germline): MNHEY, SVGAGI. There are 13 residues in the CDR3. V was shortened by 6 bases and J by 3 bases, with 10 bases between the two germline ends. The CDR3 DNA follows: TGTGCCAGCAGACTACAGGGAACAGATACGCAGTATTTT. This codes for CASRLQGTDTQYF.

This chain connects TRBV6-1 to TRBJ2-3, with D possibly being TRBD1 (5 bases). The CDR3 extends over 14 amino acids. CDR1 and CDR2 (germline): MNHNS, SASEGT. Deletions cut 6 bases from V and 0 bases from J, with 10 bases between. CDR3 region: CASSLTASTDTQYF. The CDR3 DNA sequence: TGTGCCAGCAGCCTGACAGCTAGCACAGATACGCAGTATTTT.

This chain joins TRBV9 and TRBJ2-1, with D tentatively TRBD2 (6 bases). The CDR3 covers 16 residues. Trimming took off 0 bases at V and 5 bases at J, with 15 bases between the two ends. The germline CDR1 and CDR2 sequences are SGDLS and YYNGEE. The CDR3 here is CASSVDSGEYNNEQFF. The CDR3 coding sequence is TGTGCCAGCAGCGTAGATTCGGGGGAATATAACAATGAGCAGTTCTTC.

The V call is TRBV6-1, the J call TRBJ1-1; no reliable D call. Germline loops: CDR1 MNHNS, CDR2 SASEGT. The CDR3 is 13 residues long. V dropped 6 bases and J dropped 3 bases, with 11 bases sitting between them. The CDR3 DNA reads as TGTGCCAGCAGCGGTACTGTGGACACTGAAGCTTTCTTT. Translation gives CASSGTVDTEAFF.

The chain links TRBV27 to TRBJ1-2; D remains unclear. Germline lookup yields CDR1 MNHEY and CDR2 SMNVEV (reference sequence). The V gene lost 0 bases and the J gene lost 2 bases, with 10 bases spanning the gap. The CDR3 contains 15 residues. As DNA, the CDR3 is TGTGCCAGCAGTTTATCGGGGATTAGGAACTATGGCTACACCTTC. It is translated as CASSLSGIRNYGYTF.

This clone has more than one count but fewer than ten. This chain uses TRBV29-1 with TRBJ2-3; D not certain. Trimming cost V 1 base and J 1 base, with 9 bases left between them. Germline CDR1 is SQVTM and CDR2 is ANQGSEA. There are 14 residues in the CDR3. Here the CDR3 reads CSVEASGGTDTQYF. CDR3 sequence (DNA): TGCAGCGTTGAAGCTTCGGGCGGCACAGATACGCAGTATTTT.

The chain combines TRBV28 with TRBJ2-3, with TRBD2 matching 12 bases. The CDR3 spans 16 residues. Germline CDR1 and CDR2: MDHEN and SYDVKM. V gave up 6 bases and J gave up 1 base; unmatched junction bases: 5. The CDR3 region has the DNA TGTGCCAGCAGCAAGCTAGCGGGGGGGCGCACAGATACGCAGTATTTT. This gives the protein CASSKLAGGRTDTQYF.

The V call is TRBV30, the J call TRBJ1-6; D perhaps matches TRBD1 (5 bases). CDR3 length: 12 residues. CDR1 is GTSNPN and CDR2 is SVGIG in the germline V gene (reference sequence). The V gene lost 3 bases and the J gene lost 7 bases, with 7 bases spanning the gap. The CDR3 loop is CAWRGPNSPLHF. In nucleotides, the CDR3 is TGTGCCTGGAGGGGGCCGAATTCACCCCTCCACTTT.

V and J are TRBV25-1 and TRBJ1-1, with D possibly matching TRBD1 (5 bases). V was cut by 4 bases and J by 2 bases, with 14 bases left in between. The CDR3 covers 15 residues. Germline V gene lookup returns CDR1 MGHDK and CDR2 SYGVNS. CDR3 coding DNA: TGTGCCAGCAGTGTAAGGAGGGGTCTAAACACTGAAGCTTTCTTT. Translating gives CASSVRRGLNTEAFF.

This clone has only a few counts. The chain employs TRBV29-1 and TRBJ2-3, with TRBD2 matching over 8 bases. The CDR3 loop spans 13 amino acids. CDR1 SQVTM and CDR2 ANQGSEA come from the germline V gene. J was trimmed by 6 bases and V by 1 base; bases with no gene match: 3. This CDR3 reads CSVEGPSGDTQYF. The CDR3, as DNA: TGCAGCGTTGAAGGCCCTAGCGGGGATACGCAGTATTTT.

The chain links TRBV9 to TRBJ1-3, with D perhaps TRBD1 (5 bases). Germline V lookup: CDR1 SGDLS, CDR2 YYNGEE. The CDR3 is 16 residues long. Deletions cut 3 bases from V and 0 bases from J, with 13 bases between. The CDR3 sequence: CASSDTGPLSGNTIYF. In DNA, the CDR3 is TGTGCCAGCAGCGACACAGGCCCTCTCTCTGGAAACACCATATATTTT.

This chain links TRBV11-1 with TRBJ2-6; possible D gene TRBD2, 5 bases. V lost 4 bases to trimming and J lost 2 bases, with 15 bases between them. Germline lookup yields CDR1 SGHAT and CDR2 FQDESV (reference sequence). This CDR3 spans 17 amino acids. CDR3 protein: CASSSTAGVAGANVLTF. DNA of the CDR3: TGTGCCAGCAGCTCCACAGCCGGGGTAGCTGGGGCCAACGTCCTGACTTTC.